These 22 T cell receptor beta chains were sequenced from one sample in a study of shared clonotypes between healthy human individuals. The table came from immunoSEQ multiplex PCR; TCRdb's copy has only in-frame clones and leaves some out. This sample has around 1,000,000 clones; roughly 80% occur once, and the top ten carry approximately 0.95%. The source material was memory CD4+ T cells from PBMCs. Subset noted: CD45RA-negative fraction. These receptors were obtained from a man younger than 35 in good health. Some clones in this sample may be carry-over from other donors' samples.

The rearrangement uses TRBV28 and TRBJ2-7, with D possibly TRBD1 on 5 matching bases. V was trimmed by 6 bases and J by 3 bases, leaving 9 bases between them. The germline V gene has CDR1 MDHEN and CDR2 SYDVKM. The CDR3 spans 12 residues. The CDR3 here is CASRGLGYEQYF. The CDR3 DNA reads TGTGCCAGCAGGGGGCTTGGCTACGAGCAGTACTTC.

This clone came up once. The J gene is TRBJ2-7, the V gene TRBV28; 10 positions agree with TRBD2. Germline V lookup: CDR1 MDHEN, CDR2 SYDVKM. Unmatched junction bases numbered 9, after V lost 5 bases and J lost 2 bases. The CDR3 runs 16 residues. The CDR3 protein is CASSPSSGGTPYEQYF. The CDR3 nucleotides are TGTGCCAGCAGTCCCAGTAGCGGGGGGACCCCCTACGAGCAGTACTTC.

This rearrangement joins TRBV19 to TRBJ1-5; D is uncertain. Germline CDR1 is LNHDA and CDR2 is SQIVND (reference sequence). The length of the CDR3 is 18 residues. V lost 2 bases and J 1 base, leaving 18 bases between the germline ends. The CDR3 DNA sequence: TGTGCCAGTAGTATACTTCGGGATCGAAGTGGCAGCAATCAGCCCCAGCATTTT. Protein product: CASSILRDRSGSNQPQHF.

V and J are TRBV28 and TRBJ2-3, with TRBD1 matching over 7 bases. V shed 8 bases, J shed 3 bases, and the junction held 20 bases outside the gene matches. This CDR3 spans 18 amino acids. CDR1 is MDHEN, CDR2 SYDVKM, per germline. The CDR3 DNA follows: TGTGCCAGCCGCCCTCTTCCCCCCTACAGGGGCAGGACAGATACGCAGTATTTT. Translating it yields CASRPLPPYRGRTDTQYF. Combining the CDR3 with reference TRBV28 and TRBJ2-3 gives the whole variable domain DVKVTQSSRYLVKRTGEKVFLECVQDMDHENMFWYRQDPGLGLRLIYFSYDVKMKEKGDIPEGYSVSREKKERFSLILESASTNQTSMYLCASRPLPPYRGRTDTQYFGPGTRLTVL.

This clone was counted only a few times. The chain links TRBV4-1 to TRBJ1-1; no clear D gene. Germline V lookup: CDR1 MGHRA, CDR2 YSYEKL. With 1 base removed from V and 8 bases from J, the gap between germline ends came to 17 bases. The CDR3 runs to 15 residues. The CDR3 DNA sequence: TGCGCCAGCAGCCAAGTCGGAACGGGCAGACCAGAAGCTTTCTTT. This sequence encodes CASSQVGTGRPEAFF.

This clone was picked up one time. This sequence joins TRBV29-1 and TRBJ1-5; TRBD1 matches at 8 bases. Trimming cost V 0 bases and J 3 bases; bases outside gene matches: 10. The CDR3 runs 17 residues. The germline gives CDR1 SQVTM, CDR2 ANQGSEA. For the CDR3, the DNA is TGCAGCGTTGAAGATCGTCGGACAGGGTCAAACAATCAGCCCCAGCATTTT. This sequence encodes CSVEDRRTGSNNQPQHF.

The J gene is TRBJ1-1, the V gene TRBV9; D gene unclear. Germline-derived CDR1 and CDR2 are SGDLS and YYNGEE. The length of the CDR3 is 14 residues. The germline V and J ends were trimmed by 2 bases and 0 bases, with 8 bases remaining between them. In DNA, the CDR3 is TGTGCCAGCAGCGTTAACAGCATGAACACTGAAGCTTTCTTT. This encodes CASSVNSMNTEAFF.

This clone was found once. This chain links TRBV29-1 with TRBJ2-5; TRBD1 is a possible D gene (6 bases). The CDR3 covers 13 residues. Trimming took off 6 bases at V and 4 bases at J, with 15 bases between the two ends. The germline V gene has CDR1 SQVTM and CDR2 ANQGSEA. The DNA for the CDR3 is TGCAGCGTGGCGCCAGGGGCAGCAGAGACCCAGTACTTC. This translates into CSVAPGAAETQYF.

CDR3 sequence: CASSLPLTGGNEQYF. For the CDR3, the DNA is TGTGCCAGCAGTTTGCCGCTGACAGGGGGCAACGAGCAGTACTTC. V is TRBV28 and J is TRBJ2-7; 10 bases match TRBD1. The J segment lost 5 bases and the V segment lost 3 bases, leaving 7 bases of the junction unmatched. Germline values: CDR1 MDHEN, CDR2 SYDVKM. CDR3 size: 15 residues. Full variable domain (missing parts from reference TRBV28 and TRBJ2-7): DVKVTQSSRYLVKRTGEKVFLECVQDMDHENMFWYRQDPGLGLRLIYFSYDVKMKEKGDIPEGYSVSREKKERFSLILESASTNQTSMYLCASSLPLTGGNEQYFGPGTRLTVT.

In DNA, the CDR3 is TGTGCCAGCGGGGACTTACAGTACACAGATACGCAGTATTTT. Translating gives CASGDLQYTDTQYF. The chain links TRBV2 to TRBJ2-3; D is possibly TRBD2 (6 bases). This CDR3 spans 14 amino acids. From germline, CDR1 is SNHLY and CDR2 FYNNEI. Trimming removed 8 bases from V and 2 bases from J, with 14 bases in between.

The chain couples TRBV6-6 to TRBJ2-2; 8 bases are shared with TRBD2. J was trimmed by 4 bases and V by 6 bases; bases with no gene match: 10. CDR1 MNHNY and CDR2 SVGAGI come from the germline V gene (reference sequence). CDR3 length: 16 residues. The CDR3 region has the DNA TGTGCCAGCAGCCCCCGAGGGACTAGGGGCACCGGGGAGCTGTTTTTT. Protein sequence: CASSPRGTRGTGELFF.

The rearrangement joins TRBV5-6 to TRBJ2-3; D is possibly TRBD2 (6 bases). This CDR3 has 15 residues. Trimming shortened V by 0 bases and J by 1 base, and 9 bases separated the two germline ends. CDR1 and CDR2 from the germline V gene are SGHDT and YYEEEE. The CDR3 protein is CASSLESGGTDTQYF. DNA of the CDR3: TGTGCCAGCAGCTTGGAGTCGGGAGGCACAGATACGCAGTATTTT.

Worth noting for this clone: The sample has other DNA sequences that encode this CDR3 too. The rearrangement joins TRBV28 to TRBJ2-4, with D tentatively TRBD2 (5 bases). V was cut by 6 bases and J by 1 base, with 13 bases left in between. Germline lookup yields CDR1 MDHEN and CDR2 SYDVKM. CDR3 length equals 15 residues. In DNA form, the CDR3 reads TGTGCCAGCAGCTCCCCCGGACTGGCCAAAAACATTCAGTACTTC. As protein: CASSSPGLAKNIQYF. Full variable domain (missing parts from reference TRBV28 and TRBJ2-4): DVKVTQSSRYLVKRTGEKVFLECVQDMDHENMFWYRQDPGLGLRLIYFSYDVKMKEKGDIPEGYSVSREKKERFSLILESASTNQTSMYLCASSSPGLAKNIQYFGAGTRLSVL.

V gene TRBV6-1 combines with J gene TRBJ2-1; D gene ambiguous. Germline lookup yields CDR1 MNHNS and CDR2 SASEGT. V lost 2 bases and J lost 6, with 20 bases in between. CDR3 length equals 17 residues. DNA of the CDR3: TGTGCCAGCAGTGAATCTGATTGGGATCCTTGGCGCAATGAGCAGTTCTTC. Its protein product is CASSESDWDPWRNEQFF.

This clone appeared a single time. The junction and the germline gene differ at one end; a read error may be behind it. This sequence joins TRBV4-1 and TRBJ2-7, with 8 bases matching TRBD2. Germline V CDR1 and CDR2: MGHRA, YSYEKL. The CDR3 consists of 16 residues. CDR3 sequence reads: CASLEEREYRIYGQYF. The CDR3 DNA sequence: TGCGCCAGCCTCGAGGAGCGGGAGTATCGAATCTACGGGCAGTACTTC.

This chain joins TRBV5-1 and TRBJ2-1, with TRBD2 identical over 10 bases. The V and J ends lost 4 bases and 3 bases, in that order; junction bases with no gene match: 4. Germline lookup yields CDR1 SGHRS and CDR2 YFSETQ. The CDR3 extends over 15 amino acids. The CDR3 nucleotides read TGCGCCAGCAGCCGCGGGACTAGCGACTACAATGAGCAGTTCTTC. Its translation is CASSRGTSDYNEQFF. The full variable domain, with the rest looked up from reference TRBV5-1 and TRBJ2-1, is KAGVTQTPRYLIKTRGQQVTLSCSPISGHRSVSWYQQTPGQGLQFLFEYFSETQRNKGNFPGRFSGRQFSNSRSEMNVSTLELGDSALYLCASSRGTSDYNEQFFGPGTRLTVL.

This chain connects TRBV4-2 to TRBJ1-4, with TRBD1 matching 7 bases. V trimming: 4 bases; J trimming: 2 bases; junction bases outside the gene matches: 4. Germline CDR1 LGHNA, CDR2 YNFKEQ. The CDR3 covers 15 residues. CDR3 sequence reads: CASSRTGATNEKLFF. DNA for the CDR3: TGTGCCAGCAGCCGTACAGGGGCCACTAATGAAAAACTGTTTTTT.

The J gene is TRBJ2-7, the V gene TRBV6-1, with unresolved D. The germline CDR1 and CDR2 sequences are MNHNS and SASEGT. V lost 10 bases, J lost 0 bases, and 19 bases lay in between. This CDR3 has 15 residues. The CDR3 DNA reads as TGTGCCACGGGCACCAGGCTCCAAGGCTCCTACGAGCAGTACTTC. It yields the protein CATGTRLQGSYEQYF.

For this clone: Additional DNA sequences in this sample encode the identical CDR3. The chain uses TRBV15 and TRBJ2-7; D tentatively reads TRBD1 or TRBD2 (5 bases each). Germline V lookup: CDR1 LNHNV, CDR2 YYDKDF (reference sequence). The V end was cut by 3 bases, the J end by 5 bases, with 8 bases between. The CDR3 runs to 12 residues. The CDR3 DNA sequence: TGTGCCACCAGCAGGGGGGTCAACGAGCAGTACTTC. Protein: CATSRGVNEQYF.

Comment on this clone: A far larger clone is one nucleotide away, so this likely arose from a read error. The chain recombines TRBV6-1 with TRBJ1-1; D is uncertain. With 1 base removed from V and 6 bases from J, the gap between germline ends came to 12 bases. Germline loops: CDR1 MNHNS, CDR2 SASEGT. The CDR3 is made up of 14 amino acids. Here the CDR3 DNA reads TGTGCCAGCAGTGAAGTGACGGAGGTAGCTGAAGCTTTCTTT. Amino acid sequence: CASSEVTEVAEAFF.

The chain joins TRBV2 to TRBJ2-7; D could derive from TRBD1 or TRBD2 (5 bases each). Trimming cost V 3 bases and J 3 bases, with 12 bases left between them. The CDR3 runs 14 residues. Germline lookup yields CDR1 SNHLY and CDR2 FYNNEI. The CDR3: CASSEGTYIYEQYF. The CDR3 DNA sequence: TGTGCCAGCAGTGAGGGGACCTACATCTACGAGCAGTACTTC.

The chain uses TRBV5-6 and TRBJ2-7, with no clear D. Trimming left V 4 bases short and J 0 bases short, with 8 bases between. The germline V gene has CDR1 SGHDT and CDR2 YYEEEE. The CDR3 extends over 13 amino acids. In nucleotides, the CDR3 is TGTGCCAGCAGCCGTCCCGCCTCCTACGAGCAGTACTTC. The encoded protein is CASSRPASYEQYF.